This TCR beta chain comes out of a study of shared clonotypes between healthy human individuals. As to this clone: Other nucleotide sequences in the sample specify the same CDR3.

Data came from immunoSEQ multiplex PCR; TCRdb stores just in-frame clones and leaves some out. In the table there are under 2.5 million clones, around 93% of which are singletons. Per the germline V gene, CDR1 is SGHTA and CDR2 is FQGTGA. V was trimmed by 2 bases and J by 8 bases, leaving 13 bases between them. The length of the CDR3 is 14 residues. This sequence was found in a man younger than 30 in good health. Some clones in this sample may be carry-over from other donors' samples. The J gene is TRBJ2-1, the V gene TRBV7-3, with D hard to call. The sample was naive CD4+ T cells from PBMCs. The subset here: CD45RA+ positively selected. The CDR3 sequence: CASSLGLVGYEQFF. Here the CDR3 DNA reads TGTGCCAGCAGCTTAGGGCTAGTTGGCTATGAGCAGTTCTTC.